This T cell receptor beta chain was documented in a study of T cell repertoires in cytomegalovirus infection. About the study: Evidence of both CMV infection and a matching HLA type came from public TCR beta signatures.

Whole-study results and caveats: HLA-C-restricted CMV-specific TCR beta clonotypes prevailed in the ex vivo response. Based on cumulative public TCR beta family frequency, carriers of CMV plus the relevant HLA were identified.

Trimming cost V 1 base and J 4 bases; bases outside gene matches: 10. CDR1 and CDR2 (germline): LNHNV, YYDKDF (reference sequence). The CDR3 length is 16 residues. This clonotype was recorded a few times. The antigen is undetermined. Via MiXCR, TCRdb re-called the reads, giving one row per CDR3 protein. The sample holds some 350,000 distinct CDR3 sequences, 15% to 20% seen once. The genes are TRBV15 and TRBJ2-7; 7 bases fit TRBD2. The clonotype originates from a human donor in good health (CMV status not recorded). Some clones in this sample may be carry-over from other donors' samples. Sequenced sample: PBMCs. The CDR3 loop is CATSRASSGIGYEQYF. The CDR3 bases are TGTGCCACCAGCAGAGCCAGCAGCGGGATTGGGTACGAGCAGTACTTC. Variable domain in full (rest from reference TRBV15 and TRBJ2-7): DAMVIQNPRYQVTQFGKPVTLSCSQTLNHNVMYWYQQKSSQAPKLLFHYYDKDFNNEADTPDNFQSRRPNTSFCFLDIRSPGLGDTAMYLCATSRASSGIGYEQYFGPGTRLTVT.